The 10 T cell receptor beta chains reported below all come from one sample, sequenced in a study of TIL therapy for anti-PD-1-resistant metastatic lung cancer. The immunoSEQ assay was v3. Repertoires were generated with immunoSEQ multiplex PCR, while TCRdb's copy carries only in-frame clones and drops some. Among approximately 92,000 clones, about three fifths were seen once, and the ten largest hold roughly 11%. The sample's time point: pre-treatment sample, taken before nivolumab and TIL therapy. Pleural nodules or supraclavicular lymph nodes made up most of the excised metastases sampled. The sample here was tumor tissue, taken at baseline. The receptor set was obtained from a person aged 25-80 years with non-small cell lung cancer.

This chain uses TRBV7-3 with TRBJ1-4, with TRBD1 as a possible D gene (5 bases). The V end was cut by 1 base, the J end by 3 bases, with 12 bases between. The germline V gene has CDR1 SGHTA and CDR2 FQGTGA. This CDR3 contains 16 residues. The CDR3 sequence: CASSLNVRGPNEKLFF. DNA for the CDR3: TGTGCCAGCAGCTTAAACGTGAGGGGACCTAATGAAAAACTGTTTTTT.

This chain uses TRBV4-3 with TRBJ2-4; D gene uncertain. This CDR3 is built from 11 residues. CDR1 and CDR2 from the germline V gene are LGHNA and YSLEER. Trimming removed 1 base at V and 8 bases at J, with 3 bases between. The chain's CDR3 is CASSQGDIQYF. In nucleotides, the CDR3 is TGCGCCAGCAGCCAAGGGGACATTCAGTACTTC.

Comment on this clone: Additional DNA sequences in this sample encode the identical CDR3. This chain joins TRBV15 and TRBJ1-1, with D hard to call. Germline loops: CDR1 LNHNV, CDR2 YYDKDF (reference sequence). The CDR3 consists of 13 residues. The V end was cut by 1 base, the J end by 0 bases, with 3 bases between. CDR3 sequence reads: CATSRGLNTEAFF. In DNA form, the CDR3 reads TGTGCCACCAGCAGAGGACTGAACACTGAAGCTTTCTTT.

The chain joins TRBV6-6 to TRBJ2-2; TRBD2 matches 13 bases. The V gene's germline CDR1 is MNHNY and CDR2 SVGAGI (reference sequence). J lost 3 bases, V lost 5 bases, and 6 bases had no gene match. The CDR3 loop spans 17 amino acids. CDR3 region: CASSPGTSGTYTGELFF. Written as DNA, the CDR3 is TGTGCCAGCAGTCCCGGGACTAGCGGGACCTACACCGGGGAGCTGTTTTTT.

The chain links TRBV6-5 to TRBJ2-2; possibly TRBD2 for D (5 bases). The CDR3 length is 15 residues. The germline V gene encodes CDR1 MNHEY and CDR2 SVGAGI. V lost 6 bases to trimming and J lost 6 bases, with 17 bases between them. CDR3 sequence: CASRDYSAFAGELFF. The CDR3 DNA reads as TGTGCCAGCAGAGACTATTCGGCGTTTGCCGGGGAGCTGTTTTTT.

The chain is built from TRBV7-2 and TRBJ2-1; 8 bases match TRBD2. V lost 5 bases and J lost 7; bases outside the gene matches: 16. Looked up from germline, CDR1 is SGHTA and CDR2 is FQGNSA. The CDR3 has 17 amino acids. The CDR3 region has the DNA TGTGCCAGCAGCCCGCCAGGTATGGGCGGGGGGAGTAATGAGCAGTTCTTC. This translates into CASSPPGMGGGSNEQFF.

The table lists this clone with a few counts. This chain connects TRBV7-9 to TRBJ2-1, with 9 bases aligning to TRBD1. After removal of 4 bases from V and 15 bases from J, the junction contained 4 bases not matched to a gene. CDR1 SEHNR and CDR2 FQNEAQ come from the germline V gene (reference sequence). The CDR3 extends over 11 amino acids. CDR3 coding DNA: TGTGCCAGCAGCTCAACAGGGGGCTTGTTCTTC. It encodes CASSSTGGLFF. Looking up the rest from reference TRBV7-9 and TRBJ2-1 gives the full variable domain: DTGVSQNPRHKITKRGQNVTFRCDPISEHNRLYWYRQTLGQGPEFLTYFQNEAQLEKSRLLSDRFSAERPKGSFSTLEIQRTEQGDSAMYLCASSSTGGLFFGPGTRLTVL.

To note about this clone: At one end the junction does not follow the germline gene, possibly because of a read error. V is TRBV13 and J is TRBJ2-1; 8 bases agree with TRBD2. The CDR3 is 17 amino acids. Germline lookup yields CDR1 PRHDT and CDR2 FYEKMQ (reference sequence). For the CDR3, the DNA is TGTGACAGCAGCTTAGCCCGATGGACTAGCCTGGGCAATGAGCAGTTCTTC. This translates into CDSSLARWTSLGNEQFF.

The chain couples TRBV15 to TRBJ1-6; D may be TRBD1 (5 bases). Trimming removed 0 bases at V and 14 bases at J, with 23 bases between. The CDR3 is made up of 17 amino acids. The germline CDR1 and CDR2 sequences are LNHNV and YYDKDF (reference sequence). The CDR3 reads CATSRDRGVAAYESLHF. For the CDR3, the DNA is TGTGCCACCAGCAGAGATAGAGGGGTTGCGGCCTATGAGTCCCTCCACTTT.

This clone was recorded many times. Here the CDR3 reads CASSLDRTGVNTGELFF. The CDR3 DNA reads TGTGCCAGCAGCTTAGACCGGACAGGGGTTAACACCGGGGAGCTGTTTTTT. The chain has TRBV7-9 and TRBJ2-2; 9 bases are shared with TRBD1. Per the germline V gene, CDR1 is SEHNR and CDR2 is FQNEAQ (reference sequence). CDR3 length: 17 amino acids. Trimming at V came to 1 base and at J to 2 bases, leaving 5 bases not matched to a gene.